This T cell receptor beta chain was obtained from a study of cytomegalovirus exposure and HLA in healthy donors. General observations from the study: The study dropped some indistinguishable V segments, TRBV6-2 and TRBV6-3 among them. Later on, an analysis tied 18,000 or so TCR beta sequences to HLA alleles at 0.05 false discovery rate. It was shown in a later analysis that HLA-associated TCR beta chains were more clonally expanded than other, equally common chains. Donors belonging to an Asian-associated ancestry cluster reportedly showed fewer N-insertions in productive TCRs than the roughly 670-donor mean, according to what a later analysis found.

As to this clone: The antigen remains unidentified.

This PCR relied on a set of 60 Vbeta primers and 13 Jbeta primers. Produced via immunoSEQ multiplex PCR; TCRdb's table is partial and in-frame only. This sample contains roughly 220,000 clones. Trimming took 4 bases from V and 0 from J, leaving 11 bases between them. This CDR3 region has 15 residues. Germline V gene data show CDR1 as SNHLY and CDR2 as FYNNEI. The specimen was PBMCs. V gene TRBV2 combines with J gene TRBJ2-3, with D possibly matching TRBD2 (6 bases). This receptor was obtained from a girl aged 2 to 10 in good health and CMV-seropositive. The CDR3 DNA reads TGTGCCAGCAGTGGCGGGACCAAGAGCACAGATACGCAGTATTTT. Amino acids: CASSGGTKSTDTQYF.